This entry lists 11 T cell receptor beta chains sequenced from one sample in a study of memory CD4+ T cells and cytomegalovirus serostatus. Assay: immunoSEQ multiplex PCR; the TCRdb copy retains only in-frame clones and omits some. The table records tens of thousands of clones, under 80% of them present only once. The sort gate was single viable CD3+CD4+CD8-CD45RO+ cells for memory CD4+ T cells. The material sequenced was memory CD4+ T cells from blood. Receptor source: an adult in good health and CMV-seronegative.

The chain has TRBV9 and TRBJ1-2; D is uncertain. Germline assignment: CDR1 SGDLS and CDR2 YYNGEE. V gave up 1 base and J gave up 7 bases, with 11 bases separating them. CDR3 length: 13 residues. The CDR3 sequence is CASSVSLGGGYTF. The CDR3 DNA reads TGTGCCAGCAGCGTATCCCTGGGTGGTGGCTACACCTTC.

The chain is built from TRBV27 and TRBJ2-7, with 7 bases lining up with TRBD2. The CDR3 has 15 amino acids. Germline CDR1 and CDR2: MNHEY and SMNVEV (reference sequence). The trim removed 3 bases at V and 9 bases at J, leaving 14 bases unmatched. CDR3 region: CASSLGGVSFSGQYF. For the CDR3, the DNA is TGTGCCAGCAGTTTGGGGGGGGTTTCTTTTAGTGGGCAGTACTTC.

On this clone itself: The same CDR3 is also encoded by other DNA sequences in this sample. This chain links TRBV6-6 with TRBJ1-5; D remains ambiguous. CDR1 is MNHNY, CDR2 SVGAGI, per germline (reference sequence). The V and J ends lost 6 bases and 2 bases respectively, with 11 bases between them. The CDR3 has 14 residues. The CDR3 DNA reads TGTGCCAGCAGCCGAGATTGGGGCAATCAGCCCCAGCATTTT. Translating gives CASSRDWGNQPQHF.

V is TRBV2 and J is TRBJ1-4; a possible D gene is TRBD1 (6 bases). Deletions cut 2 bases from V and 8 bases from J, with 15 bases between. The CDR3 covers 15 residues. Per the germline V gene, CDR1 is SNHLY and CDR2 is FYNNEI. CDR3 coding DNA: TGTGCCAGCAGTGAACTAAGGGGGGGAGGCGAAAAACTGTTTTTT. Residues: CASSELRGGGEKLFF.

This clone appeared once. V is TRBV7-9 and J is TRBJ2-5, with unresolved D. In germline, CDR1 is SEHNR, CDR2 FQNEAQ (reference sequence). V was clipped by 5 bases and J by 7 bases, with 14 bases between them. The CDR3 is 13 amino acids. The CDR3 nucleotides read TGTGCCAGCAGCCCACCCGGTTGGGGGACCCAGTACTTC. Amino acids: CASSPPGWGTQYF.

The V gene is TRBV5-1, the J gene TRBJ1-1, with D possibly being TRBD1 (5 bases). The CDR3 sequence is 13 residues long. The V end lost 7 bases, the J end lost 2 bases, and 12 bases lay between the germline ends. The germline gives CDR1 SGHRS, CDR2 YFSETQ. CDR3 sequence (DNA): TGCGCCAGCTTCGGGACGGTAAACACTGAAGCTTTCTTT. Translating it yields CASFGTVNTEAFF.

This clone was seen just once. A read error is possible here, since a much larger clone lies one base away. The chain couples TRBV28 to TRBJ1-5; D ambiguous. CDR1 and CDR2 (germline): MDHEN, SYDVKM. The CDR3 is 13 residues long. V dropped 6 bases and J dropped 3 bases, with 9 bases sitting between them. The CDR3 nucleotides are TGTGCCAGCAGAGACCGGAACAATCAGCCCCAGCATTTT. It codes for CASRDRNNQPQHF.

V and J are TRBV19 and TRBJ1-2, with a possible D match to TRBD1 (5 bases). Per the germline V gene, CDR1 is LNHDA and CDR2 is SQIVND (reference sequence). The CDR3 loop spans 12 amino acids. V dropped 5 bases and J dropped 6 bases, with 10 bases sitting between them. CDR3 sequence (DNA): TGTGCCAGTAGTCCGCAAGGGGATGGCTACACCTTC. Protein: CASSPQGDGYTF. The full variable domain, completed using reference TRBV19 and TRBJ1-2, is DGGITQSPKYLFRKEGQNVTLSCEQNLNHDAMYWYRQDPGQGLRLIYYSQIVNDFQKGDIAEGYSVSREKKESFPLTVTSAQKNPTAFYLCASSPQGDGYTFGSGTRLTVV.

This chain joins TRBV11-2 and TRBJ2-6, with a tentative D call TRBD2 (5 bases). The germline CDR1 and CDR2 sequences are SGHAT and FQNNGV. Trimming took off 5 bases at V and 2 bases at J, with 13 bases between the two ends. The CDR3 spans 16 residues. The CDR3 loop reads CASSPRTGAGANVLTF. The CDR3 DNA reads as TGTGCCAGCAGCCCCCGGACTGGTGCTGGGGCCAACGTCCTGACTTTC. The whole variable domain, remainder taken from reference TRBV11-2 and TRBJ2-6, is EAGVAQSPRYKIIEKRQSVAFWCNPISGHATLYWYQQILGQGPKLLIQFQNNGVVDDSQLPKDRFSAERLKGVDSTLKIQPAKLEDSAVYLCASSPRTGAGANVLTFGAGSRLTVL.

The rearrangement uses TRBV6-1 and TRBJ2-7; D is possibly TRBD1 or TRBD2 (5 bases each). Germline CDR1 is MNHNS and CDR2 is SASEGT. Trimming took 6 bases from V and 3 from J, leaving 18 bases between them. The CDR3 has 15 amino acids. In DNA form, the CDR3 reads TGTGCCAGCAGGGGACCTGGAACCACCAACTACGAGCAGTACTTC. Its protein product is CASRGPGTTNYEQYF.

V gene TRBV5-1 combines with J gene TRBJ1-2; D gene uncertain. Germline CDR1 and CDR2: SGHRS and YFSETQ. The CDR3 extends over 13 amino acids. V was pared by 7 bases and J by 6 bases, with 16 bases between. In DNA form, the CDR3 reads TGCGCCAGCCGACCCCCCGGTGTGGATGGCTACACCTTC. Translating gives CASRPPGVDGYTF. The variable domain in full, with the rest retrieved from reference TRBV5-1 and TRBJ1-2, is KAGVTQTPRYLIKTRGQQVTLSCSPISGHRSVSWYQQTPGQGLQFLFEYFSETQRNKGNFPGRFSGRQFSNSRSEMNVSTLELGDSALYLCASRPPGVDGYTFGSGTRLTVV.